This TCR beta chain stems from a study of shared clonotypes between healthy human individuals. The assay was immunoSEQ multiplex PCR, and TCRdb's table has in-frame clones only and misses some. The sample contains around 940,000 clones, roughly 72% of which appear only once. Germline values: CDR1 SGHRS, CDR2 YFSETQ. Unmatched junction bases numbered 12, after V lost 2 bases and J lost 10 bases. The CDR3 sequence is 16 residues long. The source material was memory CD4+ T cells sorted from blood. The subset was: CD45RA-negative fraction. The source is a man younger than 35 in good health. The chain combines TRBV5-1 with TRBJ1-6; 7 nucleotides match TRBD1. CDR3 sequence: CASSFGRTGGLSPLHF. In nucleotides, the CDR3 is TGCGCCAGCAGCTTTGGACGGACAGGTGGATTGTCACCCCTCCACTTT.